The T cell receptor beta chain described here comes from a study of early T cells in non-severe SARS-CoV-2 infection. As for this clonotype: What it binds is unknown.

Regarding the study as a whole: VDJdb matches were skewed toward anti-spike CD8 T cell responses.

Unique molecular identifiers were attached to individual cDNA molecules. A single record per CDR3 protein comes from TCRdb applying MiXCR to the 5' RACE reads. This sample has 70,000 or so distinct CDR3 sequences; about a tenth occur once, and the top ten carry 6.4%. This CDR3 spans 14 amino acids. V gave up 6 bases and J gave up 1 base, with 10 bases separating them. CDR1 KGHSH and CDR2 LQKENI come from the germline V gene. This TCR derives from an adult who was a healthcare worker with PCR-confirmed SARS-CoV-2 infection or an uninfected control (not recorded which). The chain couples TRBV18 to TRBJ2-1, with D possibly TRBD2 on 5 matching bases. Input material: whole blood. The CDR3 DNA reads as TGTGCCAGCTCGTTGACTATTTCCTACAATGAGCAGTTCTTC. It translates to CASSLTISYNEQFF.